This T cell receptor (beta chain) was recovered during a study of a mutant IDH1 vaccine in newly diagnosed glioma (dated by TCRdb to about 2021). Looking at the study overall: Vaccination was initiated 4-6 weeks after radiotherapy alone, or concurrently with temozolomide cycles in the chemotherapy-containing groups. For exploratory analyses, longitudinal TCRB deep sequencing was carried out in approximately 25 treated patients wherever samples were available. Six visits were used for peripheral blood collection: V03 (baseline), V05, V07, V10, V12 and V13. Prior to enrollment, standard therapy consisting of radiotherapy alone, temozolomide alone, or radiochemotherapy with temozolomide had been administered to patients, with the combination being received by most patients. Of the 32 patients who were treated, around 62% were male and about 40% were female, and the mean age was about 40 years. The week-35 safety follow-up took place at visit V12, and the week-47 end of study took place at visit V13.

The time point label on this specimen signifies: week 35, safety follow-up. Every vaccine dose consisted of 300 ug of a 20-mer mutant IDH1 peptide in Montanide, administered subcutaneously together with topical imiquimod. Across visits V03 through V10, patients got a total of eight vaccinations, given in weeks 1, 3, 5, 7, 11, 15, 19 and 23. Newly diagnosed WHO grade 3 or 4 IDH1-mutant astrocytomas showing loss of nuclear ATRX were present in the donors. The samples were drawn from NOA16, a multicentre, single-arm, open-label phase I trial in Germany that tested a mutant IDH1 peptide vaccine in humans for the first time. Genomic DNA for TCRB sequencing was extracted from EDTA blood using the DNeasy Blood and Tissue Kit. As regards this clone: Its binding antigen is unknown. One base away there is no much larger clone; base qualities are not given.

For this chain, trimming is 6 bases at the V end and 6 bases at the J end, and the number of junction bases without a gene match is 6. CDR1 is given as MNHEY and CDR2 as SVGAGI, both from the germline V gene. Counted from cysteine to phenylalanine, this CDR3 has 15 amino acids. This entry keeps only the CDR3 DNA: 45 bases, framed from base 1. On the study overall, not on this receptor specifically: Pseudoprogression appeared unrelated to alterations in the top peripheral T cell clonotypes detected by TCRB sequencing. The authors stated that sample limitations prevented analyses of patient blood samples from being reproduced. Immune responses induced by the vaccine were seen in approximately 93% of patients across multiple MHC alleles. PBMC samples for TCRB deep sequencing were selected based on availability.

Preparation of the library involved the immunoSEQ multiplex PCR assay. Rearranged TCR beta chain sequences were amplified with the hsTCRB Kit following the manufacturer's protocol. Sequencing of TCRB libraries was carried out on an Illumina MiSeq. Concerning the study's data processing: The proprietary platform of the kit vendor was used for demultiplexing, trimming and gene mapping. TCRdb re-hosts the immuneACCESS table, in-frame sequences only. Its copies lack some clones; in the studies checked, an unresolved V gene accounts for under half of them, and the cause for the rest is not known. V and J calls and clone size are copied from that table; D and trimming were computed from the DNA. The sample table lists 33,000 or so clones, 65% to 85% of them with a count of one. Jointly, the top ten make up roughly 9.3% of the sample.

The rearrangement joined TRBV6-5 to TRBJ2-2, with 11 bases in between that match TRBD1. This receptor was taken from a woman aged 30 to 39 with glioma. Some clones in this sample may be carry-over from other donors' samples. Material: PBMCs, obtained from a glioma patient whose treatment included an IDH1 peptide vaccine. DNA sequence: TGTGCCAGCAGCCGGGACAGGGGGATGCCCGGGGAGCTGTTTTTT. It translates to CASSRDRGMPGELFF.